The clone carrying this TCR beta chain has at least ten counts. The antigen is undetermined. Found in a library prepared for alpha chains, this beta chain is an off-target read, and its abundance has little meaning. This sample was taken from a study of spatial heterogeneity in lung cancer. V shed 6 bases and J shed 6 bases, with 20 bases lying between them. This CDR3 is 15 amino acids long. CDR1 is MDHEN and CDR2 is SYDVKM in the germline V gene. Time point specified: sample taken at primary tumor resection. Overall study findings and caveats: Mutation counts in tumors were tracked by counts of expanded intratumoral alpha and beta TCRs.

TCRdb analysed the 5' RACE reads with MiXCR anew, one entry per CDR3 protein. The sample holds under 12,000 distinct CDR3 sequences, 4% to 6.5% seen once. The sample was lung tumor tissue, taken at surgery. The gene calls are TRBV28 and TRBJ1-2; D gene unclear. The source is a male donor with early-stage non-small cell lung cancer. The CDR3 bases are TGTGCCAGCAGAGGTGTCCGGACTGTATCCAATGGCTACACCTTC. Translation: CASRGVRTVSNGYTF.